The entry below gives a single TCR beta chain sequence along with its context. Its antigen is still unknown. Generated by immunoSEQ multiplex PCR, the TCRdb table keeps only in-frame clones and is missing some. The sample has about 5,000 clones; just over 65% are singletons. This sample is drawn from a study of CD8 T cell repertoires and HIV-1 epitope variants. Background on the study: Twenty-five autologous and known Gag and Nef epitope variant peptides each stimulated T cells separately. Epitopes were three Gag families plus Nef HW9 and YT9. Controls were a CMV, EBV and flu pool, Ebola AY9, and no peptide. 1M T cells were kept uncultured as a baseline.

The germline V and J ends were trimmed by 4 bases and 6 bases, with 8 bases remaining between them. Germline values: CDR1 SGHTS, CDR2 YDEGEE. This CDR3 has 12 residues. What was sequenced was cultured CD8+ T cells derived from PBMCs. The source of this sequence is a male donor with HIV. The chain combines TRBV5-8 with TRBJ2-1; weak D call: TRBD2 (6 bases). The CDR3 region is CASSRDFNEQFF. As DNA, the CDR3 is TGTGCCAGCAGCCGGGACTTCAATGAGCAGTTCTTC. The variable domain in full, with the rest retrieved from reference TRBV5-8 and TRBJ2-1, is EAGVTQSPTHLIKTRGQQATLRCSPISGHTSVYWYQQALGLGLQFLLWYDEGEERNRGNFPPRFSGRQFPNYSSELNVNALELEDSALYLCASSRDFNEQFFGPGTRLTVL.